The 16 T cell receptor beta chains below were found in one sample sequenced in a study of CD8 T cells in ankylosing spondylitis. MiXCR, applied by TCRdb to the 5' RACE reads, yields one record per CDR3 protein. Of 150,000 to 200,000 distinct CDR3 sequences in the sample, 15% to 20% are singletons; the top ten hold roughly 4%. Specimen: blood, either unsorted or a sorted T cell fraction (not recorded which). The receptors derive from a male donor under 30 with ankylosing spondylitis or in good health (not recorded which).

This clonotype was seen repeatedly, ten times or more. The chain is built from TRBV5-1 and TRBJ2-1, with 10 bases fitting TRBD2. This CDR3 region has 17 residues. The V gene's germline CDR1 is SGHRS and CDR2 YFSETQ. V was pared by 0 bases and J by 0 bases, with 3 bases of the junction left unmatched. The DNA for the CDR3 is TGCGCCAGCAGCTTGGAACCTAGCGGGAGCTCCTACAATGAGCAGTTCTTC. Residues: CASSLEPSGSSYNEQFF.

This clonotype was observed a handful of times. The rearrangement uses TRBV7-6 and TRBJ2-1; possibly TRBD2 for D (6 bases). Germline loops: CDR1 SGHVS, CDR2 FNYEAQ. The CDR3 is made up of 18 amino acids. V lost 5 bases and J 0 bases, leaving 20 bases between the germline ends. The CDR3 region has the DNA TGTGCCAGCAGCCTCTCCTTTAGCGGCGGACTCTCCTACAATGAGCAGTTCTTC. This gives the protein CASSLSFSGGLSYNEQFF.

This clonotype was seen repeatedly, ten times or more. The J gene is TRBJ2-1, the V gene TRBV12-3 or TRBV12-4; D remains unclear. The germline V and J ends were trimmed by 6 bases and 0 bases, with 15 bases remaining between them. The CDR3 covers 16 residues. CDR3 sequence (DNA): TGTGCCAGCAGCACACGGGCGGACCCCTCCTACAATGAGCAGTTCTTC. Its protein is CASSTRADPSYNEQFF.

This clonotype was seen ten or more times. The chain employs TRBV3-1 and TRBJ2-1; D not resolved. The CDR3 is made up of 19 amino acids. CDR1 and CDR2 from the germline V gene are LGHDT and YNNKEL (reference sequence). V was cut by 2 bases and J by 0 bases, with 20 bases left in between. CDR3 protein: CASSQSFLPALSSYNEQFF. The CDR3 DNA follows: TGTGCCAGCAGCCAATCGTTCCTGCCAGCGTTGAGCTCCTACAATGAGCAGTTCTTC.

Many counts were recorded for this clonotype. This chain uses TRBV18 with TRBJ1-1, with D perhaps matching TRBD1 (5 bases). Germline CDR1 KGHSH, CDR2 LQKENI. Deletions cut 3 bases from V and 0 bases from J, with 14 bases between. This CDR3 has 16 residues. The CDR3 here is CASSPWDGLMNTEAFF. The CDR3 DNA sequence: TGTGCCAGCTCACCGTGGGACGGCCTTATGAACACTGAAGCTTTCTTT.

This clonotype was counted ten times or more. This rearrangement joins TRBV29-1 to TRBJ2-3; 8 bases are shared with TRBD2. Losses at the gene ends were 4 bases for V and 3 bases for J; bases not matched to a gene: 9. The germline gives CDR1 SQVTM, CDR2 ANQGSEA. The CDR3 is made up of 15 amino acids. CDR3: CSVVVGGRPTDTQYF. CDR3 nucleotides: TGCAGCGTTGTAGTTGGCGGGAGGCCAACAGATACGCAGTATTTT.

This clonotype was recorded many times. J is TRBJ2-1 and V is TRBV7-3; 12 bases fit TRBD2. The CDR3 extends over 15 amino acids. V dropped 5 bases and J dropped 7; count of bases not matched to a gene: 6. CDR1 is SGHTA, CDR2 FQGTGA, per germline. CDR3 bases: TGTGCCAGCAGCCAAGGACTAGCGGGAATAAATGAGCAGTTCTTC. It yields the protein CASSQGLAGINEQFF.

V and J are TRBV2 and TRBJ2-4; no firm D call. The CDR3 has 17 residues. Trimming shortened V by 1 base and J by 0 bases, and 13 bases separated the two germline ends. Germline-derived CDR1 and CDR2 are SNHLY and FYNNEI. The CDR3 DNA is TGTGCCAGCAGTGAAGGTTCCGCACTAAGAGCCAAAAACATTCAGTACTTC. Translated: CASSEGSALRAKNIQYF.

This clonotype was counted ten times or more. CDR3 in DNA: TGTGCCAGCAGAAGACAGGGGGATTCACCCCTCCACTTT. Residues: CASRRQGDSPLHF. V and J are TRBV12-3 or TRBV12-4 and TRBJ1-6, with TRBD1 identical over 9 bases. The CDR3 runs to 13 residues. The V segment lost 6 bases and the J segment 8 bases; nucleotides outside the gene matches: 2.

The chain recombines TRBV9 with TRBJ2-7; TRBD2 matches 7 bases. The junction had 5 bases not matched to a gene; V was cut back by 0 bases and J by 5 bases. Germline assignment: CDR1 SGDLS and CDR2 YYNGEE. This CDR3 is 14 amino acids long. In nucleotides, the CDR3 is TGTGCCAGCAGCGTAGGCCCGGGGGGAAACGAGCAGTACTTC. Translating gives CASSVGPGGNEQYF.

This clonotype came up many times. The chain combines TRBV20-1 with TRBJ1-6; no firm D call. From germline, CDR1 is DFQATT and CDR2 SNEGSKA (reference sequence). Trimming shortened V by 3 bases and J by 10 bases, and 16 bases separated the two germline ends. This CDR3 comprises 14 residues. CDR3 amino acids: CSASNVSRNSPLHF. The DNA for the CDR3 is TGCAGTGCTAGTAACGTTTCAAGGAACTCACCCCTCCACTTT.

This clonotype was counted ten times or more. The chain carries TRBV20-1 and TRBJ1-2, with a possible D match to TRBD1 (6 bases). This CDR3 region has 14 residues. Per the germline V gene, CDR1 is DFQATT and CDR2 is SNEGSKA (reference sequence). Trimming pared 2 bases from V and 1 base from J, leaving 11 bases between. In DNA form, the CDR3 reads TGCAGTGCTAGATCCAGGGGCGATAACTATGGCTACACCTTC. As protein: CSARSRGDNYGYTF.

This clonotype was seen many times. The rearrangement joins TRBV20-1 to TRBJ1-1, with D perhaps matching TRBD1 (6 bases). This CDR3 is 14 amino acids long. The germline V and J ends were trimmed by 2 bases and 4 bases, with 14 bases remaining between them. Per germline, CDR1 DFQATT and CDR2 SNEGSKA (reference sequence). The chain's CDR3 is CSARREGGSTEAFF. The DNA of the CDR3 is TGCAGTGCTAGAAGGGAGGGGGGGAGCACTGAAGCTTTCTTT.

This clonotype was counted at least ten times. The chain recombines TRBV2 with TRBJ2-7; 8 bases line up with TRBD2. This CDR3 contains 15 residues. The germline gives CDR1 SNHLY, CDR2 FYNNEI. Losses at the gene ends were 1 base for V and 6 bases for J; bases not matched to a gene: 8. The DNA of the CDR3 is TGTGCCAGCAGTGAAGGCACTAGCGGAAAGGGCGAGCAGTACTTC. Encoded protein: CASSEGTSGKGEQYF.

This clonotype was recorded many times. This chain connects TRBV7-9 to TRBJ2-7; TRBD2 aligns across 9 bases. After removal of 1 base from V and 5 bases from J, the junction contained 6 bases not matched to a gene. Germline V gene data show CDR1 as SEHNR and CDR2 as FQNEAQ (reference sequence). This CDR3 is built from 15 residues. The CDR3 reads CASSLVGSGSHEQYF. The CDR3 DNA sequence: TGTGCCAGCAGCTTAGTAGGTAGCGGGAGCCACGAGCAGTACTTC.

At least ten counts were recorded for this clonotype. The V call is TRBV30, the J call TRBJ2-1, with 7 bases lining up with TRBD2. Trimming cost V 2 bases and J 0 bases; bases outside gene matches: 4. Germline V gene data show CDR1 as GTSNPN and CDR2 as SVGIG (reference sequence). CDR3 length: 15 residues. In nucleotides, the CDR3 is TGTGCCTGGAGTTTGGGGGGGAGCTCCTACAATGAGCAGTTCTTC. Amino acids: CAWSLGGSSYNEQFF. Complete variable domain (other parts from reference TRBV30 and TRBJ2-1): SQTIHQWPATLVQPVGSPLSLECTVEGTSNPNLYWYRQAAGRGLQLLFYSVGIGQISSEVPQNLSASRPQDRQFILSSKKLLLSDSGFYLCAWSLGGSSYNEQFFGPGTRLTVL.